This record looks at one TCR beta chain sequence and its context. CDR1 SNHLY and CDR2 FYNNEI come from the germline V gene. V shed 3 bases, J shed 8 bases, and the junction held 7 bases outside the gene matches. This CDR3 spans 14 amino acids. The sample belongs to a study of blood T cell repertoires in COVID-19. At the level of the study: The origin of the acute and convalescent COVID-19 samples was the United States, Italy and Spain. Nucleic acid was either cDNA or gDNA, and it came from T cells, B-cell-depleted T cells, or PBMCs.

Sequencing was performed with immunoSEQ multiplex PCR; in TCRdb, only in-frame clones are kept and a portion is missing. The sample has 35,000 to 50,000 clones, approximately 88% seen once; the top ten hold roughly 3.3%. Sequences were obtained from peripheral blood. The genes are TRBV2 and TRBJ1-2; TRBD1 aligns across 9 bases. The TCR originated in a human donor in a cohort sampled during active COVID-19. DNA of the CDR3: TGTGCCAGCAGTGACTCCGGGACAGGGAACGGCTACACCTTC. Protein: CASSDSGTGNGYTF. Variable domain in full (rest from reference TRBV2 and TRBJ1-2): EPEVTQTPSHQVTQMGQEVILRCVPISNHLYFYWYRQILGQKVEFLVSFYNNEISEKSEIFDDQFSVERPDGSNFTLKIRSTKLEDSAMYFCASSDSGTGNGYTFGSGTRLTVV.